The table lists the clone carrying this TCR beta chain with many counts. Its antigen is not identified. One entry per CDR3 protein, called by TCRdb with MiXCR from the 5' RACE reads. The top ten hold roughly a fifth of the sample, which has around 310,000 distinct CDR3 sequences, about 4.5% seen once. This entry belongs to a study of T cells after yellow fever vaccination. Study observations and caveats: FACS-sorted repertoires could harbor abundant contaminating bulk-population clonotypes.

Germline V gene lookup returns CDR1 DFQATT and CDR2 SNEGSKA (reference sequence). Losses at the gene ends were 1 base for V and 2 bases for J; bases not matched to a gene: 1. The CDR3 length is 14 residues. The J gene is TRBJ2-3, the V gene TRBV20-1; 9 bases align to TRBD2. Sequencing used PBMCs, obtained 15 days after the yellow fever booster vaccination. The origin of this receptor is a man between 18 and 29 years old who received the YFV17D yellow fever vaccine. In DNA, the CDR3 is TGCAGTGCTAGAGCTAGCGGGGACACAGATACGCAGTATTTT. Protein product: CSARASGDTDTQYF.